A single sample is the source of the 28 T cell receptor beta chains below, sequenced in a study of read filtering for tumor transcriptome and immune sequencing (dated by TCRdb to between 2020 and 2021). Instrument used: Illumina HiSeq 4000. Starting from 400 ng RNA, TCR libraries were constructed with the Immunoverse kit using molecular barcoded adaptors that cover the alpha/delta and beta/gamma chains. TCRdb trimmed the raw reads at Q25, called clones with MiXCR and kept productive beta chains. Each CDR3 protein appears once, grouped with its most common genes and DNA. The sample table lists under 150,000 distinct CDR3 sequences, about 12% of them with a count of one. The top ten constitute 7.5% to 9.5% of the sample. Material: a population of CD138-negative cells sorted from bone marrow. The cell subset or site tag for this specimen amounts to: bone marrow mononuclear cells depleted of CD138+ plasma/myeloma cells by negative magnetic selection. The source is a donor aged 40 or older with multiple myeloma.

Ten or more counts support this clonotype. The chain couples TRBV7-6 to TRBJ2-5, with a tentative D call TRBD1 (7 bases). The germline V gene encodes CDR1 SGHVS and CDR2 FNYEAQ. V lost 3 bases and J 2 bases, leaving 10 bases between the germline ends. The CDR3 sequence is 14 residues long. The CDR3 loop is CASSFAGQQETQYF. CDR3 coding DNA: TGTGCCAGCAGCTTCGCGGGACAGCAAGAGACCCAGTACTTC. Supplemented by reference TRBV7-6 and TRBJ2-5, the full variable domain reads GAGVSQSPRYKVTKRGQDVALRCDPISGHVSLYWYRQALGQGPEFLTYFNYEAQQDKSGLPNDRFSAERPEGSISTLTIQRTEQRDSAMYRCASSFAGQQETQYFGPGTRLLVL.

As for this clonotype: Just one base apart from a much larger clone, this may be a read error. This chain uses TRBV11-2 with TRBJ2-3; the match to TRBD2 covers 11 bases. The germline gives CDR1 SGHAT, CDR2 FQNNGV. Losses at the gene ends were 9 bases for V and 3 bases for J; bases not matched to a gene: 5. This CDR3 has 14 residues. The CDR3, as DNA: TGTGCCAGTGTAGCGGGAGGGATGACAGATACGCAGTATTTT. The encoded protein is CASVAGGMTDTQYF. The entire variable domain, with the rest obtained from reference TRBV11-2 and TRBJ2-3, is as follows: EAGVAQSPRYKIIEKRQSVAFWCNPISGHATLYWYQQILGQGPKLLIQFQNNGVVDDSQLPKDRFSAERLKGVDSTLKIQPAKLEDSAVYLCASVAGGMTDTQYFGPGTRLTVL.

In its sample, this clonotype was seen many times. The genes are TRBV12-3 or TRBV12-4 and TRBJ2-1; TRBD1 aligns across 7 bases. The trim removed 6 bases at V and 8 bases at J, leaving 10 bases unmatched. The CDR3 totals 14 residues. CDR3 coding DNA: TGTGCCAGCAGGCCGACAGGGTTAGTGGATGAGCAGTTCTTC. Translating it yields CASRPTGLVDEQFF.

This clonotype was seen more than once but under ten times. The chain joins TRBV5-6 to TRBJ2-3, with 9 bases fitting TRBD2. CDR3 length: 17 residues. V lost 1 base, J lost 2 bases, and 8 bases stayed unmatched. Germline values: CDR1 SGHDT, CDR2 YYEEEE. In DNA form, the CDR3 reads TGTGCCAGCAGCTTGCTGACTAGCGGACCCTCCACAGATACGCAGTATTTT. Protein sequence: CASSLLTSGPSTDTQYF.

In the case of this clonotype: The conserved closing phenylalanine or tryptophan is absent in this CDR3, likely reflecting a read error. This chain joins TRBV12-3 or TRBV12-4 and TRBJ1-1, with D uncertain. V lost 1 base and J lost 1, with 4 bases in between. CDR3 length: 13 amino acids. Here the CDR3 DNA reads TGTGCCAGCAGTTTAGGGGGGAACACTGAAGCTTTCTCT. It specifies CASSLGGNTEAFS.

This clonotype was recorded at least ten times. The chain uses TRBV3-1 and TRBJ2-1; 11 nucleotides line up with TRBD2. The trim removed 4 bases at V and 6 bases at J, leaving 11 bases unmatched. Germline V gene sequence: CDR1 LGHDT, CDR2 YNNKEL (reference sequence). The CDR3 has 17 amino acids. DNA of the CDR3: TGTGCCAGCAGCCCTTCCCTTACTAGCGGGAGCCGCAATGAGCAGTTCTTC. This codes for CASSPSLTSGSRNEQFF.

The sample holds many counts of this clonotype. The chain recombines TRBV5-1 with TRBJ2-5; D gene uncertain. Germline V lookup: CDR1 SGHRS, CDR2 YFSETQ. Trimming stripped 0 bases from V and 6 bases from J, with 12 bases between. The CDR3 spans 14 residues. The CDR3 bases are TGCGCCAGCAGCTTGGAGTTCAGTGGAAAGACCCAGTACTTC. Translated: CASSLEFSGKTQYF.

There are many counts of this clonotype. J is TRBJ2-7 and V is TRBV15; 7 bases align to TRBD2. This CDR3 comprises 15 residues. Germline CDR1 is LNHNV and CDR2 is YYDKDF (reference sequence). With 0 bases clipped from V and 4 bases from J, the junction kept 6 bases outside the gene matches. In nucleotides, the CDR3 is TGTGCCACCAGCAGAGAGGTGGGAGGGCTGTACGAGCAGTACTTC. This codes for CATSREVGGLYEQYF.

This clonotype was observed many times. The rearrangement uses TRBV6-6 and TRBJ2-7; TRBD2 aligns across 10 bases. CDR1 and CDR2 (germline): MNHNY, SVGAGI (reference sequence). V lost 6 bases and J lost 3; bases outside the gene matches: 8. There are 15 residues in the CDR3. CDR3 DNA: TGTGCCAGCAGACCTCTAGCGGGAGATGACTACGAGCAGTACTTC. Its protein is CASRPLAGDDYEQYF.

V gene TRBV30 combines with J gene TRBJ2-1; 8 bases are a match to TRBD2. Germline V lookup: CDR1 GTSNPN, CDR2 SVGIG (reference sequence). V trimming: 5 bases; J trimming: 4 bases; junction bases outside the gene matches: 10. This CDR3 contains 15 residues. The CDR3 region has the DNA TGTGCCTGGTCGGGGGGTAGCGGGGTTTACAATGAGCAGTTCTTC. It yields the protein CAWSGGSGVYNEQFF.

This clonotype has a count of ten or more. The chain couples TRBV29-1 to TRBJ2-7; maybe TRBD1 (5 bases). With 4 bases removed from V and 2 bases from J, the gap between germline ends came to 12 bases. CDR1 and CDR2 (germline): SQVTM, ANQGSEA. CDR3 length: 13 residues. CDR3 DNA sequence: TGCAGCGTTGTAACAGGTGAGACCTACGAGCAGTACTTC. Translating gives CSVVTGETYEQYF.

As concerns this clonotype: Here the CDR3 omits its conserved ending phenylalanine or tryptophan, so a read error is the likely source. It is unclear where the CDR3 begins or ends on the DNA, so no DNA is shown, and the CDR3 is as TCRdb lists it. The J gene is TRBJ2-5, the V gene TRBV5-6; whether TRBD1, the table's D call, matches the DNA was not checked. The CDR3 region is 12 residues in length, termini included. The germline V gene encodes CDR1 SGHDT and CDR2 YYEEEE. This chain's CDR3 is CASSLAGAGLRL.

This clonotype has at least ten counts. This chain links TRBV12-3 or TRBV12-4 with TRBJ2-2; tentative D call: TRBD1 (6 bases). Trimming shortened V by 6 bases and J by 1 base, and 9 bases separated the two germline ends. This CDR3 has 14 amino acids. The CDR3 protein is CASRYRVNTGELFF. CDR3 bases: TGTGCCAGCAGGTACAGGGTGAACACCGGGGAGCTGTTTTTT.

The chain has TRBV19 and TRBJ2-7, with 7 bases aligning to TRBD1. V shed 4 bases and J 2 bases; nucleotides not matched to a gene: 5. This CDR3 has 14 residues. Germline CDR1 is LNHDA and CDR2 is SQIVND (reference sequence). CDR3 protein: CASSKTGVPYEQYF. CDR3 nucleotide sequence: TGTGCCAGTAGTAAAACAGGGGTCCCCTACGAGCAGTACTTC. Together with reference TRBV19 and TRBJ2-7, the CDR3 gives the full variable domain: DGGITQSPKYLFRKEGQNVTLSCEQNLNHDAMYWYRQDPGQGLRLIYYSQIVNDFQKGDIAEGYSVSREKKESFPLTVTSAQKNPTAFYLCASSKTGVPYEQYFGPGTRLTVT.

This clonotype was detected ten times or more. The CDR3 protein is CSALGGEKLFF. CDR3 DNA: TGCAGTGCTCTGGGGGGTGAAAAACTGTTTTTT. V gene TRBV20-1 combines with J gene TRBJ1-4; D is perhaps TRBD1 (5 bases). Trimming took off 5 bases at V and 7 bases at J, with 8 bases between the two ends. The CDR3 extends over 11 amino acids. The germline V gene has CDR1 DFQATT and CDR2 SNEGSKA (reference sequence).

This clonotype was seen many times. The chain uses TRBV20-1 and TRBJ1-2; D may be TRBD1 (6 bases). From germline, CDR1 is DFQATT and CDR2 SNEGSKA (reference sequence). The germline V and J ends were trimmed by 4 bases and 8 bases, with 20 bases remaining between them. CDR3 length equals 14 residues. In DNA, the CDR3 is TGCAGTGCTAAATCCAACCGGGGACAAGGAGGCTACACCTTC. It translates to CSAKSNRGQGGYTF.

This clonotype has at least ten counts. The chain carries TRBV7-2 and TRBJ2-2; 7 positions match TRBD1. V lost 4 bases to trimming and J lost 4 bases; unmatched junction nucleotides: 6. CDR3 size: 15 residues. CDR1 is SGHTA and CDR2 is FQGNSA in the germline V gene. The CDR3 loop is CASSSGTGATGELFF. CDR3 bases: TGTGCCAGCAGCTCCGGCACAGGGGCCACCGGGGAGCTGTTTTTT.

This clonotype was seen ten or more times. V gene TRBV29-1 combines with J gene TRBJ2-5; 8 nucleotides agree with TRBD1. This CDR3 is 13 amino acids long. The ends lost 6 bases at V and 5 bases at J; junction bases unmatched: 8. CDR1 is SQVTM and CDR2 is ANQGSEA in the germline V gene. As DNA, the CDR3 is TGCAGCGTCAAGGACAGGGTCGGGGAGACCCAGTACTTC. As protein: CSVKDRVGETQYF.

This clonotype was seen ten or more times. The CDR3 coding sequence is TGTGCCAGCAGCGGGAGGAGGTCCAAAAACATTCAGTACTTC. Translation gives CASSGRRSKNIQYF. The gene calls are TRBV7-9 and TRBJ2-4; D perhaps matches TRBD2 (6 bases). This CDR3 comprises 14 residues. Trimming stripped 5 bases from V and 2 bases from J, with 10 bases between. Germline lookup yields CDR1 SEHNR and CDR2 FQNEAQ (reference sequence).

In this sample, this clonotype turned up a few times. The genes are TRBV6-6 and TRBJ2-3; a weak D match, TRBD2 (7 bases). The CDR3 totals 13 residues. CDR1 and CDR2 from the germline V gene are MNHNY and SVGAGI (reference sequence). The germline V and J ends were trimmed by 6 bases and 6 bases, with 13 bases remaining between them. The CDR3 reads CASRSGGRDTQYF. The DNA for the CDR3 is TGTGCCAGCAGATCGGGGGGCCGGGATACGCAGTATTTT.

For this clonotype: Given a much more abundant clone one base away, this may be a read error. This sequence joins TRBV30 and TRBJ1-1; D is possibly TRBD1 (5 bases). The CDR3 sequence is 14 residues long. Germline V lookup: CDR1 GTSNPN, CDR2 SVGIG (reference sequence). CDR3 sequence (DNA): TGTGCCTGGAGTGTACGGGGAGGGACTACTGATGCTTTCTTT. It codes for CAWSVRGGTTDAFF.

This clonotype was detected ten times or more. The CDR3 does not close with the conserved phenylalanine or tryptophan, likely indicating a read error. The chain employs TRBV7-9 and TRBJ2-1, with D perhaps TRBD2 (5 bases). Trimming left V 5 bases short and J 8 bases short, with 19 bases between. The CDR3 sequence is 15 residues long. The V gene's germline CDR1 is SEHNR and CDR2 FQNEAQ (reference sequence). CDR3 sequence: CASSGLPHTGDEQFL. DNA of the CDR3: TGTGCCAGCAGCGGACTGCCGCACACGGGCGATGAGCAGTTCCTC.

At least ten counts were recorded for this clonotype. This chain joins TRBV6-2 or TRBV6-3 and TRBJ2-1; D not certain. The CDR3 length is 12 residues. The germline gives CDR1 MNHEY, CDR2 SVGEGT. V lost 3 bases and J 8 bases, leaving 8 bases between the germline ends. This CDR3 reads CASSYFHDEQFF. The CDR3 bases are TGTGCCAGCAGTTATTTCCACGATGAGCAGTTCTTC.

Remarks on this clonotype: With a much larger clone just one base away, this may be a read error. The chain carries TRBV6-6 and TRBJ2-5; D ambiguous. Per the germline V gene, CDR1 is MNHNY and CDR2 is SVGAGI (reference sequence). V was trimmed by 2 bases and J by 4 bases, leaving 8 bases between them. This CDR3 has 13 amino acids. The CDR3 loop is CASSYAPIETQYF. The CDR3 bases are TGTGCCAGCAGTTACGCCCCGATAGAGACCCAGTACTTC.

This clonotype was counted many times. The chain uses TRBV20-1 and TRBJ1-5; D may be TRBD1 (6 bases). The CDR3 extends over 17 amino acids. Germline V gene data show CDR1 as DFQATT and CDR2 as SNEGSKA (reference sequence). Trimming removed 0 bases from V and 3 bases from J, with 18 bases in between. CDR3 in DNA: TGCAGTGCTAGAGATCGAAGGGGGAGTGTGGACAATCAGCCCCAGCATTTT. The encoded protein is CSARDRRGSVDNQPQHF.

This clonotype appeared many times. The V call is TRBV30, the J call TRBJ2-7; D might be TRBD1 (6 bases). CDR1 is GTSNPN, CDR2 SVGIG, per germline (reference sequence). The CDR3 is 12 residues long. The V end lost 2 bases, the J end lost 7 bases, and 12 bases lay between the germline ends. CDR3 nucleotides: TGTGCCTGGAGTCCACAAAGGGGGGAGCAGTACTTC. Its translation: CAWSPQRGEQYF.

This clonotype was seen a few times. The CDR3 region is CASSMGHKNTGELFF. In DNA form, the CDR3 reads TGTGCCAGCAGCATGGGACACAAGAACACCGGGGAGCTGTTTTTT. V gene TRBV7-9 combines with J gene TRBJ2-2, with D perhaps TRBD1 (6 bases). Trimming took off 5 bases at V and 1 base at J, with 11 bases between the two ends. CDR3 length: 15 residues. Germline values: CDR1 SEHNR, CDR2 FQNEAQ (reference sequence).

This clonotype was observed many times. CDR3 sequence reads: CASSSPLGAFDTQYF. The CDR3, as DNA: TGTGCCAGCAGCTCCCCCCTGGGGGCTTTCGATACGCAGTATTTT. The chain uses TRBV7-9 and TRBJ2-3; D is possibly TRBD1 (6 bases). CDR1 is SEHNR and CDR2 is FQNEAQ in the germline V gene (reference sequence). Trimming removed 4 bases from V and 6 bases from J, with 17 bases in between. The CDR3 length is 15 residues. Drawing the rest from reference TRBV7-9 and TRBJ2-3, the complete variable domain is DTGVSQNPRHKITKRGQNVTFRCDPISEHNRLYWYRQTLGQGPEFLTYFQNEAQLEKSRLLSDRFSAERPKGSFSTLEIQRTEQGDSAMYLCASSSPLGAFDTQYFGPGTRLTVL.